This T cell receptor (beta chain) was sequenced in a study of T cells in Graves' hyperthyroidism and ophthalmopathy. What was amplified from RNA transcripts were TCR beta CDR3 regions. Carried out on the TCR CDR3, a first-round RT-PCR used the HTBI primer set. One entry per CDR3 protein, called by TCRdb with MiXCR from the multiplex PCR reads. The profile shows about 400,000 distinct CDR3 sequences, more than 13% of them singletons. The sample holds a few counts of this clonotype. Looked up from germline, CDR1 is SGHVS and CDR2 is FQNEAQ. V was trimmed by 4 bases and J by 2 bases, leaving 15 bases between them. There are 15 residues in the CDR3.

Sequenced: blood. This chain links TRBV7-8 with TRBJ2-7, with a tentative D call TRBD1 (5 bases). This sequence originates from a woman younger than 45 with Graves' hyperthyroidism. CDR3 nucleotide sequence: TGTGCCAGCAGCTCCGAGGTAGGGGCTACCTACGAGCAGTACTTC. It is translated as CASSSEVGATYEQYF.